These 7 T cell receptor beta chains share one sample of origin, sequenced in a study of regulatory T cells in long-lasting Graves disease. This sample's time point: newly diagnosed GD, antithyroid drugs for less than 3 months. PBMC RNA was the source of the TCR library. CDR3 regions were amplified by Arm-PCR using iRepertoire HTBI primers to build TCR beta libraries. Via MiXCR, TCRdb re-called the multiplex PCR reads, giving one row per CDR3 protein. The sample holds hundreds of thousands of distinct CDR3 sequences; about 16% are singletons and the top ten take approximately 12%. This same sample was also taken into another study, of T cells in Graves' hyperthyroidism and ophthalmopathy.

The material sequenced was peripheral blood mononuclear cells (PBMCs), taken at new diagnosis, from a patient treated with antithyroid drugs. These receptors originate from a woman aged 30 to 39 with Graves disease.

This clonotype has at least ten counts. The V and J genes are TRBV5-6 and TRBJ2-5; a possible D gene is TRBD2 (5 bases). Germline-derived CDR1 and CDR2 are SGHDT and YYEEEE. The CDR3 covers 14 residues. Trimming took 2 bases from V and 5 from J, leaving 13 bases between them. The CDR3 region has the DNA TGTGCCAGCAGCTTCAGGCTAGCACCCGAGACCCAGTACTTC. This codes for CASSFRLAPETQYF.

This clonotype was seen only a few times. The DNA of the CDR3 is TGTGCCAGTTCACGACTAGCGGGAGTCTCATTCACCGGGGAGCTGTTTTTT. This codes for CASSRLAGVSFTGELFF. The V call is TRBV6-1, the J call TRBJ2-2; 12 bases align to TRBD2. V shed 9 bases, J shed 4 bases, and the junction held 12 bases outside the gene matches. CDR1 MNHNS and CDR2 SASEGT come from the germline V gene. The CDR3 has 17 residues.

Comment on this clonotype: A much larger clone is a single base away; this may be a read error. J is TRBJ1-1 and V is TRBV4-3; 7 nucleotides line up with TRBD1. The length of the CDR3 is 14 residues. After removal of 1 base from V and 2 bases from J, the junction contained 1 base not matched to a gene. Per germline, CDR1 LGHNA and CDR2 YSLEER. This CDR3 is CASSQVGGNTEAFF. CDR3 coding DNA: TGCGCCAGCAGCCAAGTAGGGGGCAACACTGAAGCTTTCTTT.

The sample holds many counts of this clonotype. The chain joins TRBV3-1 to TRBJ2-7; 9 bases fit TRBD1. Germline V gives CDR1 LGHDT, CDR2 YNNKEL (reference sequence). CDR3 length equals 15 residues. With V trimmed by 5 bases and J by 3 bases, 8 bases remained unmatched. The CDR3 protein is CASSTPGQGIYEQYF. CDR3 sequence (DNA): TGTGCCAGCAGCACACCGGGACAGGGAATCTACGAGCAGTACTTC.

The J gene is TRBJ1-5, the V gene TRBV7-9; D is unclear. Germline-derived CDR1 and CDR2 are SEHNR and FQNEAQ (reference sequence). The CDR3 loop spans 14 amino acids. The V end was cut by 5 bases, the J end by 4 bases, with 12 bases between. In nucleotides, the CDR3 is TGTGCCAGCAGCCCAGAGACCCGGAATCAGCCCCAGCATTTT. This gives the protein CASSPETRNQPQHF.

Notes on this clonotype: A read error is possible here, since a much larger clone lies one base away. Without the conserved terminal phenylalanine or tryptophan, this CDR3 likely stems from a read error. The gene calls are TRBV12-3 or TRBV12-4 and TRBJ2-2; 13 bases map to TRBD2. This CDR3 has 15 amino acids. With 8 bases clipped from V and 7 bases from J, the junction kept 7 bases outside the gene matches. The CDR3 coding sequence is TGTGCCAGCGCAGGGACTAGCGGGAAGATCGGGGAGCTGTTTTCT. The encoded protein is CASAGTSGKIGELFS.

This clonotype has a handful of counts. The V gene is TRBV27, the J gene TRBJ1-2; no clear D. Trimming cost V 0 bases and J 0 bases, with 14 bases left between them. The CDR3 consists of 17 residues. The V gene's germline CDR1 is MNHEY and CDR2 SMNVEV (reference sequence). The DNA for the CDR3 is TGTGCCAGCAGTTTATCCCTTGAAGCTCTAGCTAACTATGGCTACACCTTC. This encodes CASSLSLEALANYGYTF.